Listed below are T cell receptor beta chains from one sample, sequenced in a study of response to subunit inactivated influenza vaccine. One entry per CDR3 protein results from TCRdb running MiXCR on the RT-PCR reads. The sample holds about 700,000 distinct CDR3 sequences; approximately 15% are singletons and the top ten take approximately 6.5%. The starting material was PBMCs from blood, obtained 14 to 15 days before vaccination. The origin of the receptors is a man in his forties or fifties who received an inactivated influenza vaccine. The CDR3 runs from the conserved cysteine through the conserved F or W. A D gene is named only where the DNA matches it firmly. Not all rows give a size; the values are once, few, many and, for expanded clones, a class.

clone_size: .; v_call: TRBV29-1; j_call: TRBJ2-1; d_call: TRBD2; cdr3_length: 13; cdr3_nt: TGCAGCGTCCAGGGACTAGCGGGAGAAAGGCAGTTCTTC; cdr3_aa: CSVQGLAGERQFF
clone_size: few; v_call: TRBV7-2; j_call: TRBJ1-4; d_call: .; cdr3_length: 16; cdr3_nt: TGTGCCAGCAGCTTAGTTTTGGGGGTAACTAATGAAAAACTGTTTTTT; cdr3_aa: CASSLVLGVTNEKLFF
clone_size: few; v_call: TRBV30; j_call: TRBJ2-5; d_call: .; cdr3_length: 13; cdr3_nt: TGTGCCTGGAGTGCAAAACTAGAAGAGACCCAGTACTTC; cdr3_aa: CAWSAKLEETQYF
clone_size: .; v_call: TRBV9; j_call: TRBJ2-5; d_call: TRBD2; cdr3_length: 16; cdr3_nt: TGTGCCAGCAGCGTAGAACTAGCGGGAGCGGTTGAGACCCAGTACTTC; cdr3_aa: CASSVELAGAVETQYF
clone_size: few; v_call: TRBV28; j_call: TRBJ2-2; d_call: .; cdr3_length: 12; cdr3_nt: TGTGCCAGCGTTTCGAACACCGGGGAGCTGTTTTTT; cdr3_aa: CASVSNTGELFF
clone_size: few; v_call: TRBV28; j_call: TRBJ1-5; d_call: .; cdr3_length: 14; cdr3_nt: TGTGCCAGCAGACCGCCTGGTGGGGATCAGCCCCAGCATTTT; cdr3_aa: CASRPPGGDQPQHF
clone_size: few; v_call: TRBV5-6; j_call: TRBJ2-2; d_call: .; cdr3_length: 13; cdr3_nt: TGTGCCAGCAGCCGAGGCAGCTCCGGGGAGCTGTTTTTT; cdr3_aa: CASSRGSSGELFF
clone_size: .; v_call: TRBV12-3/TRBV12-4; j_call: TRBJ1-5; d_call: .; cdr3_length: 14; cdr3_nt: TGTGCCAGCAGTTCCAGTGAGAGCAATCAGCCCCAGCATTTT; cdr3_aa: CASSSSESNQPQHF
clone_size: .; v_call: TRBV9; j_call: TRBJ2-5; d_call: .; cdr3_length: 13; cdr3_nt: TGTGCCAGCAGCGTAGCGACTTTTGAGACCCAGTACTTC; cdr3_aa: CASSVATFETQYF
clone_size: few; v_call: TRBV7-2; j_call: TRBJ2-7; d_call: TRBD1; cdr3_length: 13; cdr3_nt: TGTGCCAGTCAAGACAGGGCCCCCTACGAGCAGTACTTC; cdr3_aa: CASQDRAPYEQYF
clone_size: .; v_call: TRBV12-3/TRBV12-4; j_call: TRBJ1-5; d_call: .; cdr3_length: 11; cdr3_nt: TGTGCCAGCAGTCGTAATCAGCCCCAGCATTTT; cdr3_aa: CASSRNQPQHF
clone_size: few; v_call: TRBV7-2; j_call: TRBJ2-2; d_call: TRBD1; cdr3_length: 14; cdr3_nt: TGTGCCAGCAGCCACAGGGGGCAGATCGGGGAGCTGTTTTTT; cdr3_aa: CASSHRGQIGELFF
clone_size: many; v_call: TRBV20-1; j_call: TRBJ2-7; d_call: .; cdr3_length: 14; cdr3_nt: TGCAGTGCTAGAGATTTACGGCTAGACTACGAGCAGTACTTC; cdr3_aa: CSARDLRLDYEQYF
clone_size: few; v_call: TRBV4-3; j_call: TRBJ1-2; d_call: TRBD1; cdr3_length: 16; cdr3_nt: TGCGCCAGCAGCCAGACGGCGGGACAGCTTGCCTATGGCTACACCTTC; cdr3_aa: CASSQTAGQLAYGYTF
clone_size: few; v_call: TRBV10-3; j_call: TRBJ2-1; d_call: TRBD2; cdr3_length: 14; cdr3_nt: TGTGCCATCACCAGCCTAGCGGGAGTTGATGAGCAGTTCTTC; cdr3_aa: CAITSLAGVDEQFF
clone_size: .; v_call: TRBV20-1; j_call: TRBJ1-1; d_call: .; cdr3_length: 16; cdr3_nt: TGCAGTGCTAGAGATTCAGTCGGAGGGGAGAACACTGAAGCTTTCTTT; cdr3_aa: CSARDSVGGENTEAFF
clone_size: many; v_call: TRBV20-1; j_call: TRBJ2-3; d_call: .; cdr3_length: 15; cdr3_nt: TGCAGTGCTGGAGTGGCGCAAAGGGTCCCAGATACGCAGTATTTT; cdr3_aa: CSAGVAQRVPDTQYF
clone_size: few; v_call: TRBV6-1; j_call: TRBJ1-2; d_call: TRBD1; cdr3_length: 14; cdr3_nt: TGTGCCAGCAATCAACAGGGGGGGAACTATGGCTACACCTTC; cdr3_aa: CASNQQGGNYGYTF
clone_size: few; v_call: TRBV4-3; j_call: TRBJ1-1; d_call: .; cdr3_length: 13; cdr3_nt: TGCGCCAGCAGCCAACTCAGTAACACTGAAGCTTTCTTT; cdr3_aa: CASSQLSNTEAFF
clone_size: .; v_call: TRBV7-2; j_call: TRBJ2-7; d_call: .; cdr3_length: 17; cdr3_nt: TGTGCCAGCAGCTTAGAGCGGTTGGGGGCAGGGGACTACGAGCAGTACTTC; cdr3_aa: CASSLERLGAGDYEQYF
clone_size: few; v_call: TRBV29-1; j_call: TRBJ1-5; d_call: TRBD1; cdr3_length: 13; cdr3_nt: TGCAGCGTAGGACAGGGGATCAATCAGCCCCAGCATTTT; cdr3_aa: CSVGQGINQPQHF
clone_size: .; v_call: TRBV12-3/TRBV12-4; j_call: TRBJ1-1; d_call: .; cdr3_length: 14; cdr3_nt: TGTGCCAGCAGTTTGACCCAGGCAGGGACTGAAGCTTTCTTT; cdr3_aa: CASSLTQAGTEAFF
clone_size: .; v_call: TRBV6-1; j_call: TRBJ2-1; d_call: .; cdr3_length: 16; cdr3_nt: TGTGCCAGCACCTCGGGAGGACAGGGTCTTCGGAGTGAGCAGTTCTTC; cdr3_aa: CASTSGGQGLRSEQFF
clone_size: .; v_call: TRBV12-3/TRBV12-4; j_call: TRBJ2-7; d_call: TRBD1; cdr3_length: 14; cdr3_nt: TGTGCCAGCAGGGGACAGGGGGGGAACTACGAGCAGTACTTC; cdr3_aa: CASRGQGGNYEQYF
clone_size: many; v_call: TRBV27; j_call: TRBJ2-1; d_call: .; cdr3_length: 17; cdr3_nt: TGTGCCACCGGACAGGGAGTCATCGGCGGGAGGGTAGATGAGCAGTTCTTC; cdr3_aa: CATGQGVIGGRVDEQFF
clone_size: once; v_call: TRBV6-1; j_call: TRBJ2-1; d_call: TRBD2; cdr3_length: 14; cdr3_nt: TGTGCCAGCAGGGCTAGCGGGGGGAACAATGAGCAGTTCTTC; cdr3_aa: CASRASGGNNEQFF
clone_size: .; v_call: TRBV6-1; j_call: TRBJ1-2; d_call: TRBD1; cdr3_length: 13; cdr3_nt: TGTGCCAGCAGCGACAGGGGGGAATATGGCTACACCTTC; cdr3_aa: CASSDRGEYGYTF
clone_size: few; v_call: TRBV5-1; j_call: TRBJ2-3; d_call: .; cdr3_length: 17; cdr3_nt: TGCGCCAGCAGCTTGGTGGGACCCCCTACGCCCACAGATACGCAGTATTTT; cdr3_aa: CASSLVGPPTPTDTQYF
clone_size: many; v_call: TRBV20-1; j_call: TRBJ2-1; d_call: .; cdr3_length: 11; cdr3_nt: TGCAGTGCTAGGATCGGCAATGAGCAGTTCTTC; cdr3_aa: CSARIGNEQFF
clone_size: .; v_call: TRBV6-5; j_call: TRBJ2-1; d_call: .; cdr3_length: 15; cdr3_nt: TGTGCCAGCAGTTACGGAGGGCCCCTCAGGAATGAGCAGTTCTTC; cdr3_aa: CASSYGGPLRNEQFF
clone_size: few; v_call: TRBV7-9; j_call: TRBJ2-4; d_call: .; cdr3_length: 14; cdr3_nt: TGTGCCAGCAGCCCCCCTACCAGAGAAAACATTCAGTACTTC; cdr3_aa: CASSPPTRENIQYF
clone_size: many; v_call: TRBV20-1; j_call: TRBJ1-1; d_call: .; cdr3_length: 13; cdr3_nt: TGCAGTGCTTACAGGGCGCTGAACACTGAAGCTTTCTTT; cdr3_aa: CSAYRALNTEAFF